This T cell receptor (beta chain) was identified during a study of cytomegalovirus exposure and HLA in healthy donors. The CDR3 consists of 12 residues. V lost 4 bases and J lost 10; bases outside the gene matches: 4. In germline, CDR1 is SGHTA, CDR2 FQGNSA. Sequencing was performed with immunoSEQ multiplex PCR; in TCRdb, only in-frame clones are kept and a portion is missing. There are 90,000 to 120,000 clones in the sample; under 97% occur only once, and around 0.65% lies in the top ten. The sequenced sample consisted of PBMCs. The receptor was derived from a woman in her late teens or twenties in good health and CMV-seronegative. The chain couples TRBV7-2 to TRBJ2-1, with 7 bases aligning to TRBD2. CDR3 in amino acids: CASSSGGWEQFF. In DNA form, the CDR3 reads TGTGCCAGCAGCTCGGGGGGATGGGAGCAGTTCTTC.